One sample yielded the 21 T cell receptor beta chains listed below, sequenced in a study of blood T cells in healthy people across ages. The authors ran a second PCR of about 7 to 11 cycles using a sample-barcoded 5' primer and a J-beta primer mix. TCRdb processed the 5' RACE reads anew with MiXCR; each CDR3 protein has one entry. The sample holds about 680,000 distinct CDR3 sequences; around 49% are singletons and the top ten take 25% to 35%. The sequencing sample was made of blood. The receptor set was obtained from a woman aged 55-70 years in good health.

The count of this clonotype is one. The V call is TRBV11-3, the J call TRBJ2-3; TRBD1 matches at 11 bases. Germline-derived CDR1 and CDR2 are SGHNT and YENEEA. CDR3 size: 16 residues. The V segment lost 5 bases and the J segment 5 bases; nucleotides outside the gene matches: 9. CDR3 bases: TGTGCCAGCAGCCCTGGGGGACAGGGGGTGAGAGATACGCAGTATTTT. It codes for CASSPGGQGVRDTQYF.

This clonotype was seen a few times. The chain employs TRBV6-2 or TRBV6-3 and TRBJ2-7; TRBD2 matches 9 bases. Germline values: CDR1 MNHEY, CDR2 SVGEGT. V shed 8 bases and J 4 bases; nucleotides not matched to a gene: 6. The CDR3 spans 13 residues. CDR3 nucleotide sequence: TGTGCCAGCCGGCCTAGCGGGAAGTACGAGCAGTACTTC. Its protein product is CASRPSGKYEQYF.

This clonotype was seen a handful of times. The gene calls are TRBV7-2 and TRBJ2-5; D is unclear. Germline loops: CDR1 SGHTA, CDR2 FQGNSA. This CDR3 has 13 residues. V shed 2 bases and J shed 2 bases, with 6 bases lying between them. The CDR3 loop is CASSLFPQETQYF. As DNA, the CDR3 is TGTGCCAGCAGCTTATTTCCTCAAGAGACCCAGTACTTC.

This clonotype has at least ten counts. The chain links TRBV7-3 to TRBJ2-1; TRBD2 matches 15 bases. Trimming cost V 0 bases and J 11 bases; bases outside gene matches: 2. CDR3 length: 15 residues. CDR1 is SGHTA and CDR2 is FQGTGA in the germline V gene. The CDR3 sequence is CASSLTGLAGGKQFF. CDR3 bases: TGTGCCAGCAGCTTAACGGGACTAGCGGGAGGAAAGCAGTTCTTC.

The genes are TRBV5-1 and TRBJ2-3; D is unclear. V was trimmed by 1 base and J by 6 bases, leaving 15 bases between them. Per germline, CDR1 SGHRS and CDR2 YFSETQ. The CDR3 consists of 15 residues. CDR3 in amino acids: CASSLQGILRDTQYF. The CDR3 nucleotides are TGCGCCAGCAGCTTGCAAGGGATTCTCCGGGATACGCAGTATTTT.

The J gene is TRBJ2-1, the V gene TRBV20-1; 9 bases map to TRBD1. The CDR3 runs to 15 residues. The trim removed 0 bases at V and 3 bases at J, leaving 3 bases unmatched. The V gene's germline CDR1 is DFQATT and CDR2 SNEGSKA (reference sequence). The CDR3 bases are TGCAGTGCTAGAGATTGGGGACAGGGCTACAATGAGCAGTTCTTC. Residues: CSARDWGQGYNEQFF.

The chain couples TRBV20-1 to TRBJ1-2; unclear D gene. Trimming took 3 bases from V and 4 from J, leaving 9 bases between them. The length of the CDR3 is 12 residues. The germline gives CDR1 DFQATT, CDR2 SNEGSKA (reference sequence). The CDR3 DNA is TGCAGTGCTAGTCATGCTGCCTATGGCTACACCTTC. Amino acid sequence: CSASHAAYGYTF.

The chain joins TRBV6-2 or TRBV6-3 to TRBJ2-7; no definite D call. CDR3 length: 14 amino acids. Germline assignment: CDR1 MNHEY and CDR2 SVGEGT. V lost 4 bases to trimming and J lost 2 bases, with 12 bases between them. Written as DNA, the CDR3 is TGTGCCAGCAGTTTCCGGATTAACCCCTACGAGCAGTACTTC. Encoded protein: CASSFRINPYEQYF.

This clonotype is a singleton in its sample. The rearrangement links TRBV9 to TRBJ2-1; D gene uncertain. V was pared by 4 bases and J by 0 bases, with 11 bases between. Per germline, CDR1 SGDLS and CDR2 YYNGEE. The CDR3 totals 15 residues. CDR3 nucleotide sequence: TGTGCCAGCAGCAAATCGGCGAGCTCCTACAATGAGCAGTTCTTC. It translates to CASSKSASSYNEQFF.

This clonotype was observed a few times. One end of the junction varies from germline; a read error may be responsible. The chain has TRBV5-1 and TRBJ2-1, with TRBD2 matching 8 bases. The V gene's germline CDR1 is SGHRS and CDR2 YFSETQ. This CDR3 has 14 amino acids. For the CDR3, the DNA is TGTGCCAGCAGCGGGGGACTAGCCTACAATGAGCAGTTCTTC. Its protein is CASSGGLAYNEQFF.

The gene calls are TRBV5-4 and TRBJ2-7; 14 bases are a match to TRBD2. V shed 4 bases, J shed 6 bases, and the junction held 9 bases outside the gene matches. Germline V CDR1 and CDR2: SGHNT, YYREEE (reference sequence). The CDR3 length is 16 residues. The CDR3 sequence is CASSPGLAGDGSEQYF. CDR3 nucleotide sequence: TGTGCCAGCAGCCCGGGACTAGCGGGAGATGGTTCCGAGCAGTACTTC.

The J gene is TRBJ2-7, the V gene TRBV20-1; no definite D call. Deletions cut 3 bases from V and 5 bases from J, with 5 bases between. CDR3 length equals 10 residues. Germline CDR1 DFQATT, CDR2 SNEGSKA (reference sequence). CDR3 residues: CSASLHEQYF. CDR3 nucleotide sequence: TGCAGTGCTAGTCTGCACGAGCAGTACTTC.

The chain has TRBV2 and TRBJ2-7; D tentatively fits TRBD1 or TRBD2 (5 bases each). The germline V gene encodes CDR1 SNHLY and CDR2 FYNNEI. The CDR3 runs 15 residues. The V end lost 8 bases, the J end lost 0 bases, and 17 bases lay between the germline ends. The CDR3 is CASLIRDASSYEQYF. The CDR3 region has the DNA TGTGCCAGCCTAATTCGGGACGCCAGCTCCTACGAGCAGTACTTC.

The V and J genes are TRBV10-2 and TRBJ2-1, with a possible D match to TRBD1 (5 bases). CDR3 size: 13 residues. CDR1 is WSHSY and CDR2 is SAAADI in the germline V gene. Between the trimmed V and J ends, which lost 7 bases and 7 bases, there was a span of 14 bases. The CDR3: CASTAGSGNEQFF. For the CDR3, the DNA is TGCGCCAGCACGGCAGGGTCAGGAAATGAGCAGTTCTTC.

This clonotype was recorded once. The chain uses TRBV6-2 or TRBV6-3 and TRBJ2-3; 7 bases line up with TRBD1. The ends lost 8 bases at V and 9 bases at J; junction bases unmatched: 8. The germline gives CDR1 MNHEY, CDR2 SVGEGT. The CDR3 sequence is 12 residues long. The DNA for the CDR3 is TGTGCCAGCGGAACGTGGGACAGAACGCAGTATTTT. This sequence encodes CASGTWDRTQYF.

The V gene is TRBV20-1, the J gene TRBJ2-1; 8 bases map to TRBD1. CDR1 and CDR2 (germline): DFQATT, SNEGSKA (reference sequence). The CDR3 loop spans 16 amino acids. The J segment lost 6 bases and the V segment lost 5 bases, leaving 15 bases of the junction unmatched. CDR3 loop: CSAGTYQGAVRNEQFF. The CDR3 bases are TGCAGTGCTGGGACATATCAGGGGGCGGTTCGCAATGAGCAGTTCTTC.

The chain uses TRBV7-2 and TRBJ2-1; D not resolved. The CDR3 loop spans 12 amino acids. V lost 1 base, J lost 15 bases, and 13 bases lay in between. Germline loops: CDR1 SGHTA, CDR2 FQGNSA. This CDR3 is CASSLDARWGFF. The CDR3 DNA reads TGTGCCAGCAGCTTAGACGCGCGCTGGGGGTTCTTC.

This rearrangement joins TRBV29-1 to TRBJ2-3; 7 bases line up with TRBD1. This CDR3 contains 14 residues. CDR1 and CDR2 (germline): SQVTM, ANQGSEA. V trimming: 1 base; J trimming: 5 bases; junction bases outside the gene matches: 6. The CDR3 sequence: CSVEGARGLDTQYF. CDR3 bases: TGCAGCGTTGAAGGGGCCAGGGGGTTAGATACGCAGTATTTT.

The chain is built from TRBV27 and TRBJ2-2; no firm D call. V gave up 4 bases and J gave up 2 bases, with 11 bases separating them. The germline CDR1 and CDR2 sequences are MNHEY and SMNVEV (reference sequence). The CDR3 has 15 residues. CDR3 in amino acids: CASSSWQTNTGELFF. The DNA for the CDR3 is TGTGCCAGCAGTTCGTGGCAAACTAACACCGGGGAGCTGTTTTTT.

The chain links TRBV6-1 to TRBJ2-7; unclear D gene. The germline gives CDR1 MNHNS, CDR2 SASEGT. CDR3 length: 14 residues. Trimming shortened V by 7 bases and J by 0 bases, and 13 bases separated the two germline ends. Written as DNA, the CDR3 is TGTGCCAGCATTCGCCGCGGTAGCTCCTACGAGCAGTACTTC. This codes for CASIRRGSSYEQYF.

This sequence joins TRBV28 and TRBJ1-2; 7 bases agree with TRBD1. This CDR3 region has 12 residues. Germline assignment: CDR1 MDHEN and CDR2 SYDVKM. V lost 10 bases and J lost 4; bases outside the gene matches: 6. The CDR3 bases are TGTGCCACCGGAGACAGGGTCTATGGCTACACCTTC. It translates to CATGDRVYGYTF.